A single sample is the source of the 30 T cell receptor beta chains below, sequenced in a study of shared clonotypes between healthy human individuals. Profiled with immunoSEQ multiplex PCR; TCRdb holds only in-frame clones, not every one. Of millions of clones listed, more than 80% were seen once; the top ten hold over 0.12%. The sample consisted of naive CD4+ T cells sorted from blood. The subset was: CD45RA+ positively selected. The origin of the receptors is a man aged 18 to 30 in good health.

This clone was detected once. This chain connects TRBV4-1 to TRBJ1-3, with a weak D call TRBD1 (5 bases). V shed 4 bases and J shed 0 bases, with 13 bases lying between them. The CDR3 has 16 amino acids. CDR1 is MGHRA and CDR2 is YSYEKL in the germline V gene. Here the CDR3 reads CASSPQGLGSGNTIYF. As DNA, the CDR3 is TGCGCCAGCAGCCCCCAGGGTCTTGGCTCTGGAAACACCATATATTTT.

This clone was seen only a few times. Other DNA sequences within the sample encode an identical CDR3. The chain employs TRBV10-3 and TRBJ2-7; no firm D call. The ends were cut back, 2 bases at V and 0 bases at J, with 5 bases in the middle. CDR1 ENHRY and CDR2 SYGVKD come from the germline V gene. The CDR3 is 13 amino acids. The CDR3 spells CAISEGSSYEQYF. CDR3 sequence (DNA): TGTGCCATCAGTGAGGGCAGCTCCTACGAGCAGTACTTC.

A single count supports this clone. The V call is TRBV5-1, the J call TRBJ1-5; D unresolved. Trimming shortened V by 5 bases and J by 5 bases, and 11 bases separated the two germline ends. The length of the CDR3 is 13 residues. Germline CDR1 and CDR2: SGHRS and YFSETQ. The CDR3 DNA is TGCGCCAGCAGGAAGGGAATCGATCAGCCCCAGCATTTT. Amino acids: CASRKGIDQPQHF.

The CDR3 here is CARITGTGELFF. In nucleotides, the CDR3 is TGTGCCCGAATAACAGGGACCGGGGAGCTGTTTTTT. The chain employs TRBV30 and TRBJ2-2; D is perhaps TRBD1 (6 bases). Trimming removed 8 bases from V and 5 bases from J, with 12 bases in between. Germline V gene lookup returns CDR1 GTSNPN and CDR2 SVGIG (reference sequence). This CDR3 has 12 amino acids.

V gene TRBV7-9 combines with J gene TRBJ1-6, with 11 positions matching TRBD1. V shed 5 bases, J shed 9 bases, and the junction held 6 bases outside the gene matches. This CDR3 has 15 amino acids. Germline CDR1 and CDR2: SEHNR and FQNEAQ (reference sequence). The CDR3: CASSPIGQGASPLHF. The CDR3 DNA is TGTGCCAGCAGCCCAATCGGACAGGGGGCTTCACCCCTCCACTTT. The full variable domain, its missing parts supplied by reference TRBV7-9 and TRBJ1-6, is DTGVSQNPRHKITKRGQNVTFRCDPISEHNRLYWYRQTLGQGPEFLTYFQNEAQLEKSRLLSDRFSAERPKGSFSTLEIQRTEQGDSAMYLCASSPIGQGASPLHFGNGTRLTVT.

The CDR3 here is CARGPFSGNTIYF. CDR3 bases: TGTGCCAGAGGGCCCTTCTCTGGAAACACCATATATTTT. The chain recombines TRBV19 with TRBJ1-3; D unresolved. The germline V gene encodes CDR1 LNHDA and CDR2 SQIVND (reference sequence). The CDR3 covers 13 residues. With 9 bases removed from V and 0 bases from J, the gap between germline ends came to 9 bases.

The chain recombines TRBV9 with TRBJ1-3, with D possibly being TRBD1 (5 bases). The CDR3 is 17 residues long. Trimming pared 4 bases from V and 0 bases from J, leaving 17 bases between. In germline, CDR1 is SGDLS, CDR2 YYNGEE. The CDR3 reads CASSPRRDGLSGNTIYF. The CDR3 DNA reads as TGTGCCAGCAGCCCGAGACGGGACGGGCTCTCTGGAAACACCATATATTTT. Together with reference TRBV9 and TRBJ1-3, the CDR3 gives the full variable domain: DSGVTQTPKHLITATGQRVTLRCSPRSGDLSVYWYQQSLDQGLQFLIQYYNGEERAKGNILERFSAQQFPDLHSELNLSSLELGDSALYFCASSPRRDGLSGNTIYFGEGSWLTVV.

V gene TRBV5-4 combines with J gene TRBJ2-3, with 11 positions matching TRBD1. The CDR3 is 14 amino acids. The V segment lost 6 bases and the J segment 5 bases; nucleotides outside the gene matches: 5. In germline, CDR1 is SGHNT, CDR2 YYREEE (reference sequence). The chain's CDR3 is CASTPGQGVDTQYF. The CDR3 DNA follows: TGTGCCAGCACCCCGGGACAGGGGGTAGATACGCAGTATTTT.

The chain links TRBV27 to TRBJ2-5; TRBD1 might be the D (5 bases). CDR1 and CDR2 (germline): MNHEY, SMNVEV (reference sequence). The CDR3 length is 16 residues. Between the trimmed V and J ends, which lost 2 bases and 4 bases, there was a span of 17 bases. This chain's CDR3 is CASSLEGVKGLETQYF. The CDR3 DNA reads as TGTGCCAGCAGTTTAGAAGGGGTGAAGGGTCTAGAGACCCAGTACTTC.

This chain links TRBV19 with TRBJ2-7, with 7 bases matching TRBD2. This CDR3 region has 17 residues. The germline V gene encodes CDR1 LNHDA and CDR2 SQIVND (reference sequence). J gave up 5 bases and V 5 bases, and 18 bases lay outside the gene matches. Here the CDR3 DNA reads TGTGCCAGTAGTCCCCTCTATGGGGCGGGAGTAAACCACGAGCAGTACTTC. Encoded protein: CASSPLYGAGVNHEQYF.

The chain employs TRBV19 and TRBJ1-2, with D unresolved. CDR3 size: 17 residues. Trimming shortened V by 1 base and J by 2 bases, and 17 bases separated the two germline ends. In germline, CDR1 is LNHDA, CDR2 SQIVND (reference sequence). Written as DNA, the CDR3 is TGTGCCAGTAGTATAGTTACGGGAGGGCCCCTCAACTATGGCTACACCTTC. Translating gives CASSIVTGGPLNYGYTF.

This clone came up once. This chain uses TRBV6-6 with TRBJ1-2; D remains ambiguous. The CDR3 is 13 residues long. Trimming removed 5 bases at V and 8 bases at J, with 15 bases between. In germline, CDR1 is MNHNY, CDR2 SVGAGI (reference sequence). The CDR3 bases are TGTGCCAGCAGTCTGACACTACTTAACGGCTACACCTTC. Its protein product is CASSLTLLNGYTF.

The chain uses TRBV10-3 and TRBJ2-7; TRBD1 aligns across 7 bases. The CDR3 contains 14 residues. V lost 5 bases, J lost 3 bases, and 7 bases stayed unmatched. CDR1 is ENHRY, CDR2 SYGVKD, per germline. CDR3 residues: CAISPRTGDYEQYF. CDR3 nucleotide sequence: TGTGCCATCAGTCCTCGGACAGGCGACTACGAGCAGTACTTC.

The chain uses TRBV5-1 and TRBJ2-3; a possible D gene is TRBD2 (6 bases). Germline V CDR1 and CDR2: SGHRS, YFSETQ. The V gene lost 4 bases and the J gene lost 4 bases, with 13 bases spanning the gap. This CDR3 has 14 residues. In DNA, the CDR3 is TGCGCCAGCAGCCTTGGGGGGATAGCAGATACGCAGTATTTT. Protein sequence: CASSLGGIADTQYF.

The chain is built from TRBV27 and TRBJ2-4, with D possibly being TRBD1 or TRBD2 (7 bases each). Germline loops: CDR1 MNHEY, CDR2 SMNVEV (reference sequence). This CDR3 spans 15 amino acids. Trimming stripped 9 bases from V and 7 bases from J, with 22 bases between. DNA for the CDR3: TGTGCCAGTTCGACAGGGACTACCTCGCCCAACATTCAGTACTTC. Translating it yields CASSTGTTSPNIQYF.

As to this clone: Other DNA sequences in the same sample also yield this CDR3. V usage is TRBV18 and J usage is TRBJ2-3, with no clear D. The CDR3 extends over 15 amino acids. The germline gives CDR1 KGHSH, CDR2 LQKENI. V lost 1 base, J lost 0 bases, and 8 bases lay in between. As DNA, the CDR3 is TGTGCCAGCTCACCACGTGAGGCTAGCACAGATACGCAGTATTTT. It codes for CASSPREASTDTQYF.

The CDR3 nucleotides read TGCGCCAGCAGGGCCTCCAGGGGCGCTCGGGAAAAACTGTTTTTT. Its protein is CASRASRGAREKLFF. The chain carries TRBV10-1 and TRBJ1-4; TRBD1 might be the D (6 bases). The CDR3 spans 15 residues. CDR1 is WNHNN, CDR2 SYGVQD, per germline (reference sequence). Trimming stripped 6 bases from V and 8 bases from J, with 19 bases between.

This clone was seen once. The rearrangement links TRBV6-6 to TRBJ2-7; D possibly corresponds to TRBD1 (6 bases). V was clipped by 6 bases and J by 0 bases, with 12 bases between them. The CDR3 is 14 amino acids. Germline-derived CDR1 and CDR2 are MNHNY and SVGAGI (reference sequence). Written as DNA, the CDR3 is TGTGCCAGCAGGCAGACAGGTTTCTCCTACGAGCAGTACTTC. Translating gives CASRQTGFSYEQYF.

This chain connects TRBV19 to TRBJ2-5; 12 nucleotides match TRBD2. V was clipped by 4 bases and J by 4 bases; unmatched bases: 4. This CDR3 comprises 15 residues. Germline V gene sequence: CDR1 LNHDA, CDR2 SQIVND (reference sequence). CDR3: CASSTGLAGLETQYF. CDR3 DNA sequence: TGTGCCAGTAGTACTGGACTAGCGGGGTTAGAGACCCAGTACTTC.

This clone was counted once. The junction shows a germline mismatch at one end, possibly a read error. The chain links TRBV29-1 to TRBJ2-5, with a weak D call TRBD2 (6 bases). The CDR3 extends over 8 amino acids. In germline, CDR1 is SQVTM, CDR2 ANQGSEA. The CDR3 bases are TGCAGCGTTGATTGGGGGGACTTC. Its translation: CSVDWGDF.

On this clone itself: This specimen includes other DNA sequences encoding the same CDR3. The gene calls are TRBV7-8 and TRBJ1-2, with 9 bases matching TRBD1. J lost 6 bases, V lost 5 bases, and 4 bases had no gene match. CDR1 SGHVS and CDR2 FQNEAQ come from the germline V gene. CDR3 length: 13 residues. CDR3 nucleotides: TGTGCCAGCAGCCCAGGGACAGGGAATGGCTACACCTTC. This gives the protein CASSPGTGNGYTF.

The V and J genes are TRBV4-3 and TRBJ2-2, with TRBD2 identical over 9 bases. V shed 4 bases, J shed 7 bases, and the junction held 7 bases outside the gene matches. This CDR3 spans 15 amino acids. CDR1 is LGHNA, CDR2 YSLEER, per germline. CDR3 loop: CASSPIAGDGGELFF. CDR3 coding DNA: TGCGCCAGCAGCCCAATAGCGGGAGATGGCGGGGAGCTGTTTTTT.

V usage is TRBV6-6 and J usage is TRBJ2-4, with D uncertain. The CDR3 length is 16 residues. Trimming took 4 bases from V and 8 from J, leaving 21 bases between them. CDR1 and CDR2 (germline): MNHNY, SVGAGI (reference sequence). DNA for the CDR3: TGTGCCAGCAGTTTAGGACGAACGGCAACGTACGACATTCAGTACTTC. As protein: CASSLGRTATYDIQYF.

J is TRBJ1-1 and V is TRBV2; D not resolved. CDR3 length: 15 amino acids. V was cut by 3 bases and J by 1 base, with 12 bases left in between. Germline V gene sequence: CDR1 SNHLY, CDR2 FYNNEI. The CDR3 is CASSEVSRKNTEAFF. As DNA, the CDR3 is TGTGCCAGCAGTGAGGTCTCCAGAAAGAACACTGAAGCTTTCTTT.

The genes are TRBV29-1 and TRBJ1-1; 7 positions agree with TRBD1. V lost 1 base and J lost 5; bases outside the gene matches: 7. CDR1 and CDR2 (germline): SQVTM, ANQGSEA. CDR3 length: 14 residues. The CDR3 nucleotides read TGCAGCGTTGAAGCCAGGACAGGAAATACTGAAGCTTTCTTT. Residues: CSVEARTGNTEAFF.

The chain recombines TRBV7-9 with TRBJ2-7, with unresolved D. The CDR3 is 12 amino acids. Trimming took off 5 bases at V and 5 bases at J, with 10 bases between the two ends. CDR1 SEHNR and CDR2 FQNEAQ come from the germline V gene (reference sequence). CDR3 bases: TGTGCCAGCAGCCCCGGTACGAACGAGCAGTACTTC. Its protein product is CASSPGTNEQYF. The complete variable domain, with remaining parts taken from reference TRBV7-9 and TRBJ2-7, reads DTGVSQNPRHKITKRGQNVTFRCDPISEHNRLYWYRQTLGQGPEFLTYFQNEAQLEKSRLLSDRFSAERPKGSFSTLEIQRTEQGDSAMYLCASSPGTNEQYFGPGTRLTVT.

This clone has just one count. The chain carries TRBV18 and TRBJ2-3, with 7 bases matching TRBD1. The germline V gene has CDR1 KGHSH and CDR2 LQKENI. The CDR3 sequence is 16 residues long. Trimming at V came to 4 bases and at J to 1 base, leaving 8 bases not matched to a gene. The CDR3 DNA is TGTGCCAGCTCACTCAGGGGACAGCGAGGCACAGATACGCAGTATTTT. Translation: CASSLRGQRGTDTQYF. The complete variable domain, with remaining parts taken from reference TRBV18 and TRBJ2-3, reads NAGVMQNPRHLVRRRGQEARLRCSPMKGHSHVYWYRQLPEEGLKFMVYLQKENIIDESGMPKERFSAEFPKEGPSILRIQQVVRGDSAAYFCASSLRGQRGTDTQYFGPGTRLTVL.

This sequence joins TRBV19 and TRBJ1-5; D remains ambiguous. V shed 2 bases and J shed 4 bases, with 9 bases lying between them. The CDR3 spans 14 residues. Germline-derived CDR1 and CDR2 are LNHDA and SQIVND (reference sequence). The CDR3 DNA sequence: TGTGCCAGTAGTATAAGAAAAGAAAATCAGCCCCAGCATTTT. It encodes CASSIRKENQPQHF. The full variable domain, rest sourced from reference TRBV19 and TRBJ1-5, is DGGITQSPKYLFRKEGQNVTLSCEQNLNHDAMYWYRQDPGQGLRLIYYSQIVNDFQKGDIAEGYSVSREKKESFPLTVTSAQKNPTAFYLCASSIRKENQPQHFGDGTRLSIL.

The chain employs TRBV30 and TRBJ2-4, with 7 bases aligning to TRBD2. The CDR3 is 15 amino acids. Germline CDR1 and CDR2: GTSNPN and SVGIG (reference sequence). V was clipped by 7 bases and J by 1 base; unmatched bases: 10. The CDR3 loop reads CASDRDGRAKNIQYF. The CDR3 nucleotides read TGTGCCTCTGACCGGGACGGGAGGGCCAAAAACATTCAGTACTTC. The full variable domain, with the rest looked up from reference TRBV30 and TRBJ2-4, is SQTIHQWPATLVQPVGSPLSLECTVEGTSNPNLYWYRQAAGRGLQLLFYSVGIGQISSEVPQNLSASRPQDRQFILSSKKLLLSDSGFYLCASDRDGRAKNIQYFGAGTRLSVL.

In DNA form, the CDR3 reads TGTGCCAGCAGCCCCAGACAGTTCGGAGGGACTGAAGCTTTCTTT. Residues: CASSPRQFGGTEAFF. V gene TRBV7-9 combines with J gene TRBJ1-1; weak D call: TRBD1 (5 bases). Trimming took 5 bases from V and 5 from J, leaving 18 bases between them. Germline V lookup: CDR1 SEHNR, CDR2 FQNEAQ (reference sequence). The CDR3 spans 15 residues.